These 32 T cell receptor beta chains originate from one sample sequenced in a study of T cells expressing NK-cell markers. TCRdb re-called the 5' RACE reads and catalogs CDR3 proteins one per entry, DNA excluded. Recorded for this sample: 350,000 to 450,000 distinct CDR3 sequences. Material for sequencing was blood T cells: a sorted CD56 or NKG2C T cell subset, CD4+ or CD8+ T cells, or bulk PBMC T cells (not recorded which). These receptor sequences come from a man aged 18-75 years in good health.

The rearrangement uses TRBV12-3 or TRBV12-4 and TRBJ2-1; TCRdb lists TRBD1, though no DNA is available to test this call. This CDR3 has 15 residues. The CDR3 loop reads CASSFGTGGSDEQFF.

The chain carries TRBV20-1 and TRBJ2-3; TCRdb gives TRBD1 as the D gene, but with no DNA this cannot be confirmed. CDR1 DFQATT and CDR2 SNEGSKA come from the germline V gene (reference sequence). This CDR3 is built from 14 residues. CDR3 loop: CSALRQGSTDTQYF.

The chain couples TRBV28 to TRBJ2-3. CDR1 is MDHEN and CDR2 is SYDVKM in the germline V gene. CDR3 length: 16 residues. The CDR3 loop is CASSQVRPASTDTQYF.

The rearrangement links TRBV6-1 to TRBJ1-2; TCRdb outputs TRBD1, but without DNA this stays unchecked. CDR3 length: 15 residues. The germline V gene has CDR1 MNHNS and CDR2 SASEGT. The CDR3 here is CASTESDRPVYGYTF.

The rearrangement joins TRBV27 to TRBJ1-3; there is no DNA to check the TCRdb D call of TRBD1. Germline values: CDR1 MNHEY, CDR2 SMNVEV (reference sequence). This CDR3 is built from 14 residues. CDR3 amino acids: CASRTGGIGNTIYF.

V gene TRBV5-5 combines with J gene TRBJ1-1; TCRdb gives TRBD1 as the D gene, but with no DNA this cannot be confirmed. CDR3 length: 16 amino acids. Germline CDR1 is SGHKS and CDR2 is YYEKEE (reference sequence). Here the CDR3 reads CASSLGVGTGNTEAFF.

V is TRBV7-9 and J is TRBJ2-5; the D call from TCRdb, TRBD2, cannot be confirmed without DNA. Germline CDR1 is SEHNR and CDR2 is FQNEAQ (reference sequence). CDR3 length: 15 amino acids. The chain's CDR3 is CASSSASIGRETQYF.

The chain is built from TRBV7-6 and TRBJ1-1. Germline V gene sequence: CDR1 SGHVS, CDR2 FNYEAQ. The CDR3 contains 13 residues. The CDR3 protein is CASSDRMNTEAFF.

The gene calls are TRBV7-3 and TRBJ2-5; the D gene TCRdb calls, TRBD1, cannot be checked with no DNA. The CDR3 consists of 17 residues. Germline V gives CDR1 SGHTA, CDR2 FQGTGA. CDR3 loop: CASSLKGGDRRQETQYF.

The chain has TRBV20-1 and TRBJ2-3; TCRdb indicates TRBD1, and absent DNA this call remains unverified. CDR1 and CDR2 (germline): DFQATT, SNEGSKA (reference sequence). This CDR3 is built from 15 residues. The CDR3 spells CSARVTGLFLNTQYF.

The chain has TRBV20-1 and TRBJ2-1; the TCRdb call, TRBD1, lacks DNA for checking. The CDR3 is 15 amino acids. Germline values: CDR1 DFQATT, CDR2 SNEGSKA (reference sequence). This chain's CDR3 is CSASLGTGLNNEQFF.

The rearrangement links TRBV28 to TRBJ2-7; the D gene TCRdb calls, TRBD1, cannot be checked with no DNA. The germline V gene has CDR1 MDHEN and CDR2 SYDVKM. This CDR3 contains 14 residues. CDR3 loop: CASSLGGNFREQYF.

The CDR3 reads CASSLLTGTSYNEQFF. This chain connects TRBV28 to TRBJ2-1; TCRdb names TRBD2, which stays unverified in the absence of DNA. The CDR3 totals 16 residues. Germline V lookup: CDR1 MDHEN, CDR2 SYDVKM.

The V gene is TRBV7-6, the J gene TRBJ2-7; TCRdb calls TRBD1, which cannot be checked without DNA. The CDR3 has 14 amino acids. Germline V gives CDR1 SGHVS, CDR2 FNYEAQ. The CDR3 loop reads CASSVRQGSYEQYF.

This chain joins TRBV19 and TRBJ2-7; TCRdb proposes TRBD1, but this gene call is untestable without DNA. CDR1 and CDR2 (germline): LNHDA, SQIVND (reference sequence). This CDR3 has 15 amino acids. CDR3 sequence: CASSFPGQGRREQYF. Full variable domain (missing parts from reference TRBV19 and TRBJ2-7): DGGITQSPKYLFRKEGQNVTLSCEQNLNHDAMYWYRQDPGQGLRLIYYSQIVNDFQKGDIAEGYSVSREKKESFPLTVTSAQKNPTAFYLCASSFPGQGRREQYFGPGTRLTVT.

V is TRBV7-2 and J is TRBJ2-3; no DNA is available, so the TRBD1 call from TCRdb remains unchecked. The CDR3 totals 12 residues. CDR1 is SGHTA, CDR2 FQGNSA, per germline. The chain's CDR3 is CASSFGASRQYF.

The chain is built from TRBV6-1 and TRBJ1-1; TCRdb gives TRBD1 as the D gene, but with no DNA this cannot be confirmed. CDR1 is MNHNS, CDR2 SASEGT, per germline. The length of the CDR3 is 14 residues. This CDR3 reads CASDIPGSNTEAFF.

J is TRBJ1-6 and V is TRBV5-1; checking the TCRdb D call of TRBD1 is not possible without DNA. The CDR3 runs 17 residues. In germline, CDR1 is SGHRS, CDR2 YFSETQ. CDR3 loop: CASSWATGGENNSPLHF.

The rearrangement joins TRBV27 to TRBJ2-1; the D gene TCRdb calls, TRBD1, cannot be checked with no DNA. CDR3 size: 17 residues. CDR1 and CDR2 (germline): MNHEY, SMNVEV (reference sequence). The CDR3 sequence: CASSRERRGRRYNEQFF.

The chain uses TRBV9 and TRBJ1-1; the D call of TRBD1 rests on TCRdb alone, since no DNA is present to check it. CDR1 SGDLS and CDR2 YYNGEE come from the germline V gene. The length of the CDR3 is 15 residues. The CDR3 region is CASSKYPRADTEAFF.

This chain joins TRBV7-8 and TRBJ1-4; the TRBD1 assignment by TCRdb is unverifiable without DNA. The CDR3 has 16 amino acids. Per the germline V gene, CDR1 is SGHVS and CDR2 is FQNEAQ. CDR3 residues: CASSRRQGFTNEKLFF.

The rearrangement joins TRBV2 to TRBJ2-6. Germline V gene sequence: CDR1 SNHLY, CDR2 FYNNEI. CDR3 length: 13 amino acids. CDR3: CARRSSGANVLTF.

The CDR3 is CASSFPSGGAKDTQYF. The genes are TRBV7-9 and TRBJ2-3; the D call of TRBD2 rests on TCRdb alone, since no DNA is present to check it. CDR1 SEHNR and CDR2 FQNEAQ come from the germline V gene (reference sequence). The CDR3 length is 16 residues.

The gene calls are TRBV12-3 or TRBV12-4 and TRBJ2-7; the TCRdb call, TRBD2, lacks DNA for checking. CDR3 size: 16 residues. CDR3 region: CASSPKGLAGGYEQYF.

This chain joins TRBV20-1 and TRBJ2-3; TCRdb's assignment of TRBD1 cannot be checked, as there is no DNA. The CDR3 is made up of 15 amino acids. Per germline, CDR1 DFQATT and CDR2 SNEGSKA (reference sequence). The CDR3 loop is CSARFGGAGTDTQYF.

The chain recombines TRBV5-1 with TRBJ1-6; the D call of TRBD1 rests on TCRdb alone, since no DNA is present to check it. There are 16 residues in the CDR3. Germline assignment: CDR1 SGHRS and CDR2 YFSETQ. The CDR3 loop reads CASSIGQGVNNSPLHF.

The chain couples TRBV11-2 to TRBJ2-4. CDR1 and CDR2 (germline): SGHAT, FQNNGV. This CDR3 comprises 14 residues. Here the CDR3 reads CASSPPSGKNIQYF. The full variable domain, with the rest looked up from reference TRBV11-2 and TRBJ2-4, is EAGVAQSPRYKIIEKRQSVAFWCNPISGHATLYWYQQILGQGPKLLIQFQNNGVVDDSQLPKDRFSAERLKGVDSTLKIQPAKLEDSAVYLCASSPPSGKNIQYFGAGTRLSVL.

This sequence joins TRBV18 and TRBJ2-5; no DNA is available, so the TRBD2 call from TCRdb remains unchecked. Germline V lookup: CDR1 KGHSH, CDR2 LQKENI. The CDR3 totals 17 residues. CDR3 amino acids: CASSINRVQAGQETQYF.

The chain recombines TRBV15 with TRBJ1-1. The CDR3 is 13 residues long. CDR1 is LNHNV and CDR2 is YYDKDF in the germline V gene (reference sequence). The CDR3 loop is CATSRPLNTEAFF.

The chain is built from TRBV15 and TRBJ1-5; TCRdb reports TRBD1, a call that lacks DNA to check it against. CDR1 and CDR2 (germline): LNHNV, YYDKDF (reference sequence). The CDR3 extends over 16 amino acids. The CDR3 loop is CATSRAGTTPDQPQHF.

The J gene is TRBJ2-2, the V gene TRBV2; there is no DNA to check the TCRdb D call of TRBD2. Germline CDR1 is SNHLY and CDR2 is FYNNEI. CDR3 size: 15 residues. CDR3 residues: CASSRSGGATGELFF.

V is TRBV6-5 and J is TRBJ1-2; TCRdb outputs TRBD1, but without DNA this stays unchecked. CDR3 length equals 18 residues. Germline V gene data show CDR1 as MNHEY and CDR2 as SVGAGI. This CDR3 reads CASSYVKPARGENYGYTF.